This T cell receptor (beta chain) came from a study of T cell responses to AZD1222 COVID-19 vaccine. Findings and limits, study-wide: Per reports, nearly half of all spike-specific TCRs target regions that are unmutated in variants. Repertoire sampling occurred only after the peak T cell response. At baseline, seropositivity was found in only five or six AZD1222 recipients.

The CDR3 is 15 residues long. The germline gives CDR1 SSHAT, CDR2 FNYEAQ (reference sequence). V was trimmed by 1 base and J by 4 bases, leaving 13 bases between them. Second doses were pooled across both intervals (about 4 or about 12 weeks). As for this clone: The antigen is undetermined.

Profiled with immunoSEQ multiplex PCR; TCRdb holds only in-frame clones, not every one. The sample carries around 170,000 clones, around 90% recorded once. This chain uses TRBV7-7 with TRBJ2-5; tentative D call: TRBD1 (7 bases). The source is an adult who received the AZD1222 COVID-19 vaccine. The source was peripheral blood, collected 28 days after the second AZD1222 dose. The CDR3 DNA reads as TGTGCCAGCAGCTTAGGTTCAGGGGGGACAGAGACCCAGTACTTC. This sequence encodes CASSLGSGGTETQYF.